This T cell receptor beta chain was documented in a study of T cells after yellow fever vaccination (dated by TCRdb to about 2019). A note on the overall study: Libraries from fractions with low cell numbers were prepared with the SMART-Seq v4 Ultra Low Input RNA kit. The cohort comprised two healthy male donors, one aged 18 to 29 and one aged 30 to 40 years. Blood was drawn at multiple timepoints before and after primary and secondary immunization, with bulk PBMC replicates and cell subsets isolated. To follow T-cell clones before and after primary and booster YFV17D yellow fever vaccination, bulk TCR alpha and beta repertoires were sequenced over time.

The sample's treatment or condition, from its label and the paper: live attenuated yellow fever vaccine strain. A standard Ficoll-Paque protocol was used to isolate PBMCs from peripheral blood. CD4 and CD8 T-cell fractions were isolated with Dynabeads CD4 and CD8 positive selection kits. TriZol was used to extract RNA from bulk PBMCs, CD4 and CD8 fractions, and dextramer-positive and dextramer-negative fractions. For CDR1 and CDR2, the germline V gene lists SGHTA and FQGTGA. Trimming at the junction amounts to 1 base on V and 8 bases on J, and the germline ends lie 13 bases apart. The CDR3 spans 14 residues, from the cysteine through the phenylalanine. Solely the CDR3 DNA is kept, with 42 bases framed from the first base. Findings and caveats that apply to the study as a whole: FACS-sorted repertoires could contain abundant contaminating clonotypes from the bulk population, so computational filtering was required. After the booster, most clones that had expanded after primary vaccination were detected again (approximately 96% of CD4 and around nine tenths of CD8), suggesting broad maintenance of memory. The study included only a couple of donors, which limits how far the findings can be generalized. Compared with the primary T-cell response, the secondary T-cell response was weaker but faster, peaking on day 5 rather than day 15. A small share of clonotypes was detected in both CD4 and CD8 compartments, with the overlap likely arising from convergent recombination.

This clonotype was picked up many times. Its binding antigen is unknown. No much larger clone exists at a distance of one base, and base qualities are not known. The sequencer listed for this sample is Illumina NovaSeq 6000. TCR cDNA was made using 5'RACE template switching, a step that added a universal primer site and unique molecular identifiers. Priming of cDNA synthesis was performed from both the TCR alpha and TCR beta constant segments. Two PCR steps were used to amplify libraries, with sample barcodes and sequencing adapters being added in the second step. Sequencing of libraries was done on Illumina HiSeq 2500 (2x100 bp) or NovaSeq (2x150 bp). Per the original workflow: MIGEC was used to demultiplex reads and collapse the reads into UMI consensus sequences, and MiXCR was used for V(D)J alignment. Vaccine-responding clonotypes were defined with edgeR using replicate PBMC samples, requiring FDR below 0.01 and a log2 fold change above 5 up to day 15. Bulk clonotypes were assigned CD4 or CD8 identity according to which sequenced CD4 or CD8 repertoire held them at higher abundance. Starting from the raw public reads, TCRdb applied fastp trimming at Q25, assembled clones with MiXCR and retained in-frame beta chains. Identical CDR3 protein sequences are pooled into one entry, listed with their most common genes and DNA. The V and J calls and clone size come from TCRdb's table, not from the authors' own analysis. Present in this sample are hundreds of thousands of distinct CDR3 sequences, approximately 13% of which were seen just once. Jointly, the top ten make up about 3% of the sample.

The receptor chain draws on TRBV7-3 and TRBJ2-3, with the D gene uncertain. The TCR was taken from a young man who received the YFV17D yellow fever vaccine. Sample: CD4+ T cells sorted from PBMCs, taken 15 days after the yellow fever booster vaccination. The nucleotide sequence is TGTGCCAGCAGCTTAAATCCCGGATCGGGTACGCAGTATTTT. Translation gives CASSLNPGSGTQYF.